This T cell receptor (beta chain) was captured by sequencing in a study of PD-1 blockade in classical Hodgkin lymphoma. Study-wide context: Patients were infused with nivolumab 3 mg/kg every 2 weeks. Study-wide results and caveats: Baseline TCR diversity was reportedly lower in newly diagnosed patients than in healthy donors. It was reported as lower still in relapsed/refractory patients.

In the case of this clone: Its antigen is currently unknown.

Specified time point: cycle 4 day 1 (C4D1), after less than 7 weeks of nivolumab. Relapses following autologous stem cell transplantation were seen in all patients, with brentuximab vedotin exposure varying. Per germline, CDR1 SGHVS and CDR2 FQNEAQ. Trimming took 6 bases from V and 6 from J; bases not matched to a gene: 5. This CDR3 region has 13 residues. Data came from immunoSEQ multiplex PCR; TCRdb stores just in-frame clones and leaves some out. The sample carries several thousand clones, about 84% recorded once. This TCR came from a human donor with classical Hodgkin lymphoma. The V and J genes are TRBV7-8 and TRBJ2-1, with TRBD1 matching 7 bases. The specimen was peripheral blood mononuclear cells (PBMCs), collected before the fourth cycle of nivolumab. CDR3 residues: CASRTGIVNEQFF. The CDR3 DNA is TGTGCCAGCAGGACAGGGATTGTCAATGAGCAGTTCTTC.